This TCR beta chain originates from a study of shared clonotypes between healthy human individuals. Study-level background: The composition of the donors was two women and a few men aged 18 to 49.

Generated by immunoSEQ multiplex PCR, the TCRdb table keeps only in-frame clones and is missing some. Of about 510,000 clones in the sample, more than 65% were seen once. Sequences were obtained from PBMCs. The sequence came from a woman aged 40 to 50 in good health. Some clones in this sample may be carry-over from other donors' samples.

This CDR3 is CASSARLSRGETQYF. As DNA, the CDR3 is TGTGCCAGTAGTGCGCGACTAAGCAGGGGAGAGACCCAGTACTTC. The V call is TRBV19, the J call TRBJ2-5; perhaps TRBD1 as D (6 bases). The CDR3 runs to 15 residues. Germline lookup yields CDR1 LNHDA and CDR2 SQIVND (reference sequence). Trimming removed 5 bases from V and 4 bases from J, with 17 bases in between.